What follows are 9 T cell receptor beta chains derived from one specimen sequenced in a study of T-cell reconstitution after alpha-beta-depleted transplantation in children. Unique molecular identifiers were built into the TCRbeta library. TCRdb called the PCR reads again in MiXCR, with one record for every CDR3 protein. The data show about 480,000 distinct CDR3 sequences, roughly an eighth seen once. The sequences come from PBMCs from the stem cell graft donor, collected from the stem cell graft. The receptors derive from a human donor who donated a stem cell graft to a child with combined immunodeficiency.

This clonotype was picked up many times. The chain links TRBV5-1 to TRBJ1-5; TRBD1 agrees at 8 bases. The CDR3 is 14 residues long. J lost 7 bases, V lost 4 bases, and 7 bases had no gene match. The V gene's germline CDR1 is SGHRS and CDR2 YFSETQ. CDR3 coding DNA: TGCGCCAGCAGCACAGGACAGGGAAACCAGCCCCAGCATTTT. This codes for CASSTGQGNQPQHF. Looking up the rest from reference TRBV5-1 and TRBJ1-5 gives the full variable domain: KAGVTQTPRYLIKTRGQQVTLSCSPISGHRSVSWYQQTPGQGLQFLFEYFSETQRNKGNFPGRFSGRQFSNSRSEMNVSTLELGDSALYLCASSTGQGNQPQHFGDGTRLSIL.

The rearrangement links TRBV30 to TRBJ2-6; D unclear. This CDR3 contains 13 residues. The germline gives CDR1 GTSNPN, CDR2 SVGIG (reference sequence). V lost 1 base to trimming and J lost 3 bases, with 4 bases between them. The CDR3 coding sequence is TGTGCCTGGAGTGCCAGTGGGGCCAACGTCCTGACTTTC. Translating it yields CAWSASGANVLTF.

The rearrangement joins TRBV20-1 to TRBJ2-7; 13 bases match TRBD2. V dropped 5 bases and J dropped 3; count of bases not matched to a gene: 10. The CDR3 contains 16 residues. Germline V gene lookup returns CDR1 DFQATT and CDR2 SNEGSKA (reference sequence). The DNA of the CDR3 is TGCAGTGCTTCCTCCGTGACTAGCGGGAGGCGCTACGAGCAGTACTTC. Translated: CSASSVTSGRRYEQYF.

At least ten counts were recorded for this clonotype. The J gene is TRBJ2-7, the V gene TRBV7-9; no reliable D call. V was trimmed by 2 bases and J by 0 bases, leaving 11 bases between them. The CDR3 length is 15 residues. Germline V gene lookup returns CDR1 SEHNR and CDR2 FQNEAQ (reference sequence). CDR3 sequence: CASSLLAASSYEQYF. DNA of the CDR3: TGTGCCAGCAGCTTATTAGCAGCTAGCTCCTACGAGCAGTACTTC.

Ten or more counts support this clonotype. The chain recombines TRBV12-3 or TRBV12-4 with TRBJ1-1, with 7 bases that match TRBD1. The CDR3 is 14 amino acids. V trimming: 4 bases; J trimming: 5 bases; junction bases outside the gene matches: 7. CDR3 nucleotides: TGTGCCAGCAGTTCCCGACAGGGTAGGACTGAAGCTTTCTTT. Translating it yields CASSSRQGRTEAFF.

The chain joins TRBV7-2 to TRBJ2-2; 11 nucleotides agree with TRBD2. Trimming at V came to 5 bases and at J to 6 bases, leaving 8 bases not matched to a gene. The CDR3 is 16 residues long. Germline assignment: CDR1 SGHTA and CDR2 FQGNSA. In DNA, the CDR3 is TGTGCCAGCAGCAATCTAGCGGGGGGACTCGCCGGGGAGCTGTTTTTT. Its translation: CASSNLAGGLAGELFF.

The chain uses TRBV7-9 and TRBJ2-1; the D gene could be TRBD1 or TRBD2 (6 bases each). Trimming removed 4 bases at V and 8 bases at J, with 21 bases between. Per germline, CDR1 SEHNR and CDR2 FQNEAQ (reference sequence). This CDR3 comprises 16 residues. For the CDR3, the DNA is TGTGCCAGCAGCTCCAATAGGGGAGGAGGGGGGTATGAGCAGTTCTTC. Residues: CASSSNRGGGGYEQFF.

This chain joins TRBV12-3 or TRBV12-4 and TRBJ1-1, with a tentative D call TRBD1 (5 bases). The CDR3 is made up of 13 amino acids. The V and J ends lost 5 bases and 5 bases respectively, with 12 bases between them. The DNA of the CDR3 is TGTGCCAGCAGTGCCGGGACGGGGACTGAAGCTTTCTTT. It is translated as CASSAGTGTEAFF.

This clonotype has more than one count but fewer than ten. V usage is TRBV6-1 and J usage is TRBJ2-7; 8 bases line up with TRBD1. The CDR3 covers 16 residues. Germline-derived CDR1 and CDR2 are MNHNS and SASEGT. V gave up 0 bases and J gave up 4 bases; unmatched junction bases: 8. CDR3 loop: CASSEAYKTGAYEQYF. CDR3 in DNA: TGTGCCAGCAGTGAAGCGTATAAGACAGGGGCATACGAGCAGTACTTC.